These 19 T cell receptor beta chains share one sample of origin, sequenced in a study of regulatory T cells (dated by TCRdb to the late 2010s). The method behind the library was the immunoSEQ multiplex PCR assay. In the multiplex PCR, 52 forward TRBV primers and 13 reverse TRBJ primers were used, and assay-based and computational corrections were applied for amplification bias. The table comes from immuneACCESS by way of TCRdb, which keeps in-frame sequences with V and J called. Part of the clones is missing from these tables; in studies checked, under half for an unresolved V gene and the rest for unknown reasons. The sample profile shows tens of thousands of clones; under 95% of them were found once. The ten largest clonotypes hold roughly 3.5% of the sample. Input material: CD8+ T cells sorted from blood. The origin of the receptors is a child aged 2-15 years with CD3G deficiency.

The chain combines TRBV19 with TRBJ2-3; D not resolved. CDR1 LNHDA and CDR2 SQIVND come from the germline V gene (reference sequence). V was pared by 4 bases and J by 10 bases, with 18 bases between. The CDR3 is 14 residues long. The CDR3 sequence is CASSTDMDLSPQYF. The DNA for the CDR3 is TGTGCCAGTAGTACCGACATGGACCTTAGTCCGCAGTATTTT.

This clone was seen just once. The rearrangement links TRBV6-1 to TRBJ2-1; D gene uncertain. The CDR3 runs 15 residues. The V end lost 4 bases, the J end lost 2 bases, and 12 bases lay between the germline ends. The germline gives CDR1 MNHNS, CDR2 SASEGT. The CDR3 nucleotides are TGTGCCAGCAGTGTGACTTATAACACCTACAATGAGCAGTTCTTC. It codes for CASSVTYNTYNEQFF.

The DNA of the CDR3 is TGTGCCAGCACGCAGAACACTGAAGCTTTCTTT. Protein product: CASTQNTEAFF. The genes are TRBV27 and TRBJ1-1; D is undetermined. The CDR3 is made up of 11 amino acids. CDR1 is MNHEY, CDR2 SMNVEV, per germline (reference sequence). The V end lost 7 bases, the J end lost 1 base, and 4 bases lay between the germline ends.

CDR3: CASRTKQGFHTEAFF. In DNA form, the CDR3 reads TGTGCCAGCAGGACTAAACAGGGGTTCCACACTGAAGCTTTCTTT. This chain connects TRBV6-1 to TRBJ1-1; TRBD1 matches at 7 bases. This CDR3 is 15 amino acids long. Germline values: CDR1 MNHNS, CDR2 SASEGT. The ends lost 6 bases at V and 3 bases at J; junction bases unmatched: 10.

The chain links TRBV5-1 to TRBJ1-6; no definite D call. V lost 0 bases, J lost 6 bases, and 10 bases lay in between. This CDR3 has 15 amino acids. Germline lookup yields CDR1 SGHRS and CDR2 YFSETQ. The CDR3 DNA is TGCGCCAGCAGCTTGGTTGGATCCGGTAATTCACCCCTCCACTTT. It yields the protein CASSLVGSGNSPLHF.

J is TRBJ1-1 and V is TRBV6-5, with unresolved D. The V end lost 6 bases, the J end lost 5 bases, and 13 bases lay between the germline ends. The CDR3 is made up of 13 amino acids. Germline-derived CDR1 and CDR2 are MNHEY and SVGAGI. In DNA form, the CDR3 reads TGTGCCAGCAGCTTAGGGTATGGGACTGAAGCTTTCTTT. Translating it yields CASSLGYGTEAFF.

V and J are TRBV6-4 and TRBJ1-1; D possibly corresponds to TRBD1 (5 bases). CDR1 and CDR2 from the germline V gene are MRHNA and SNTAGT. This CDR3 contains 14 residues. V was shortened by 10 bases and J by 2 bases, with 17 bases between the two germline ends. The CDR3 here is CATNGAGHNTEAFF. The CDR3 DNA reads TGTGCCACCAATGGGGCCGGACATAACACTGAAGCTTTCTTT.

Comment on this clone: One end of the junction does not line up with germline, which may come from a read error. The gene calls are TRBV6-1 and TRBJ2-7, with D unresolved. The germline V gene has CDR1 MNHNS and CDR2 SASEGT. This CDR3 region has 11 residues. CDR3 amino acids: CASSEGFVPNF. CDR3 DNA sequence: TGTGCCAGCAGTGAAGGATTCGTTCCTAACTTC.

The chain is built from TRBV28 and TRBJ2-5, with D maybe TRBD1 (7 bases). The CDR3 spans 14 residues. Trimming left V 6 bases short and J 7 bases short, with 18 bases between. CDR1 MDHEN and CDR2 SYDVKM come from the germline V gene. In nucleotides, the CDR3 is TGTGCCAGCAGGGGGACAGTCGGGGGTTGGACCCAGTACTTC. Protein product: CASRGTVGGWTQYF.

The genes are TRBV28 and TRBJ1-5; the D gene is possibly TRBD1 (6 bases). The CDR3 contains 14 residues. The V gene lost 6 bases and the J gene lost 0 bases, with 9 bases spanning the gap. Germline V gene sequence: CDR1 MDHEN, CDR2 SYDVKM. Here the CDR3 DNA reads TGTGCCAGCAGGGCAGGGGATAGCAATCAGCCCCAGCATTTT. It translates to CASRAGDSNQPQHF. Variable domain in full (rest from reference TRBV28 and TRBJ1-5): DVKVTQSSRYLVKRTGEKVFLECVQDMDHENMFWYRQDPGLGLRLIYFSYDVKMKEKGDIPEGYSVSREKKERFSLILESASTNQTSMYLCASRAGDSNQPQHFGDGTRLSIL.

V usage is TRBV28 and J usage is TRBJ2-7; 9 positions match TRBD1. Losses at the gene ends were 3 bases for V and 6 bases for J; bases not matched to a gene: 9. In germline, CDR1 is MDHEN, CDR2 SYDVKM. The CDR3 is 15 amino acids. The CDR3 spells CASSFRGQGRPEQYF. DNA of the CDR3: TGTGCCAGCAGTTTTCGGGGACAGGGTCGTCCCGAGCAGTACTTC.

This clone showed up just once. The rearrangement joins TRBV6-1 to TRBJ1-2; D not resolved. CDR3 length: 10 residues. Germline V gives CDR1 MNHNS, CDR2 SASEGT. Deletions cut 6 bases from V and 10 bases from J, with 9 bases between. The CDR3 DNA is TGTGCCAGCAGACACGAAGTCTACACCTTC. It yields the protein CASRHEVYTF.

This clone has just one count. V is TRBV7-8 and J is TRBJ1-1; weak D call: TRBD1 (6 bases). Trimming stripped 2 bases from V and 6 bases from J, with 28 bases between. The CDR3 has 19 amino acids. Germline V gives CDR1 SGHVS, CDR2 FQNEAQ. Here the CDR3 reads CASSLMAPDIYYSGAEAFF. The CDR3 region has the DNA TGTGCCAGCAGCTTAATGGCGCCCGATATCTATTATTCAGGGGCTGAAGCTTTCTTT. The whole variable domain, remainder taken from reference TRBV7-8 and TRBJ1-1, is GAGVSQSPRYKVAKRGQDVALRCDPISGHVSLFWYQQALGQGPEFLTYFQNEAQLDKSGLPSDRFFAERPEGSVSTLKIQRTQQEDSAVYLCASSLMAPDIYYSGAEAFFGQGTRLTVV.

This chain joins TRBV5-1 and TRBJ2-7; D is possibly TRBD2 (5 bases). The CDR3 covers 13 residues. Germline CDR1 SGHRS, CDR2 YFSETQ. Deletions cut 2 bases from V and 2 bases from J, with 8 bases between. The CDR3 DNA is TGCGCCAGCAGCTTAACCGGGACCTACGAGCAGTACTTC. Translating it yields CASSLTGTYEQYF.

The rearrangement joins TRBV28 to TRBJ2-1, with D perhaps matching TRBD1 (6 bases). The CDR3 totals 14 residues. The germline CDR1 and CDR2 sequences are MDHEN and SYDVKM. V lost 6 bases and J 0 bases, leaving 9 bases between the germline ends. Written as DNA, the CDR3 is TGTGCCAGCAGCGTCAGGGGCTCCTACAATGAGCAGTTCTTC. Translated: CASSVRGSYNEQFF.

The V call is TRBV6-5, the J call TRBJ1-1; TRBD1 aligns across 11 bases. Germline lookup yields CDR1 MNHEY and CDR2 SVGAGI. Germline trimming cut 4 bases from V and 5 bases from J; bases unmatched to any gene: 6. The CDR3 consists of 15 residues. The CDR3 DNA is TGTGCCAGCAGTTTAGCCGGGACAGGGGGTACTGAAGCTTTCTTT. It is translated as CASSLAGTGGTEAFF.

A note on this clone: A read error may account for a junction end that differs from germline. This specimen includes other DNA sequences encoding the same CDR3. The chain employs TRBV7-6 and TRBJ2-3; 9 positions agree with TRBD2. The CDR3 has 15 residues. From germline, CDR1 is SGHVS and CDR2 FNYEAQ. CDR3 amino acids: CASSPTSGSTDTQYF. CDR3 sequence (DNA): TGCGCCAGCAGCCCGACTAGCGGAAGCACAGATACGCAGTATTTT.

The chain is built from TRBV19 and TRBJ1-1; tentatively, D is TRBD1 (5 bases). The germline gives CDR1 LNHDA, CDR2 SQIVND (reference sequence). Trimming took off 1 base at V and 6 bases at J, with 12 bases between the two ends. The CDR3 contains 14 residues. CDR3 region: CASSIGGVGAEAFF. The DNA for the CDR3 is TGTGCCAGTAGTATAGGGGGGGTAGGCGCTGAAGCTTTCTTT.

This clone was seen once. The rearrangement joins TRBV28 to TRBJ1-5; TRBD1 aligns across 7 bases. CDR3 length equals 14 residues. Germline values: CDR1 MDHEN, CDR2 SYDVKM. J lost 7 bases, V lost 6 bases, and 9 bases had no gene match. This CDR3 reads CASRSRGVGQPQHF. The CDR3 DNA is TGTGCCAGCAGGAGCAGGGGGGTAGGCCAGCCCCAGCATTTT.